These 27 T cell receptor beta chains were sequenced from one sample in a study of graft-versus-host responses after intestinal transplantation. No antigen is known for these receptors. Measured with immunoSEQ multiplex PCR; TCRdb has only the in-frame clones, and not every one. The table records over 85,000 clones, over 85% of them present only once. The sample consisted of unstimulated CD8+ T cells sorted from spleen or lymph node cells, taken before intestinal transplant. The origin of the receptors is a human donor who received an intestinal transplant.

V and J are TRBV2 and TRBJ2-5; 11 bases agree with TRBD2. V dropped 5 bases and J dropped 0; count of bases not matched to a gene: 14. This CDR3 contains 19 residues. Germline-derived CDR1 and CDR2 are SNHLY and FYNNEI. The CDR3 nucleotides read TGTGCCAGCAGTCCTCCCGCGAAGACTAGCGGGGTGTACCAAGAGACCCAGTACTTC. It encodes CASSPPAKTSGVYQETQYF.

The gene calls are TRBV27 and TRBJ2-1, with 11 bases identical to TRBD2. The length of the CDR3 is 15 residues. V lost 11 bases, J lost 3 bases, and 9 bases stayed unmatched. CDR1 is MNHEY, CDR2 SMNVEV, per germline (reference sequence). CDR3 DNA sequence: TGTGCCGTTGCCTCCGGGACTAGCGGCTACAATGAGCAGTTCTTC. It specifies CAVASGTSGYNEQFF.

The chain employs TRBV15 and TRBJ1-2, with D hard to call. With 0 bases removed from V and 4 bases from J, the gap between germline ends came to 18 bases. There are 17 residues in the CDR3. The V gene's germline CDR1 is LNHNV and CDR2 YYDKDF (reference sequence). CDR3 coding DNA: TGTGCCACCAGCAGAGATCTAGACGGGAGTCTTGCCTATGGCTACACCTTC. Translation gives CATSRDLDGSLAYGYTF.

J is TRBJ2-5 and V is TRBV27; 13 nucleotides line up with TRBD2. The V gene end was trimmed by 5 bases and the J gene end by 5 bases; junction bases not matched to a gene: 8. CDR1 is MNHEY and CDR2 is SMNVEV in the germline V gene (reference sequence). This CDR3 is 16 amino acids long. The CDR3 spells CASSTRTSGGTETQYF. The CDR3, as DNA: TGTGCCAGCAGTACACGGACTAGCGGGGGTACGGAGACCCAGTACTTC.

This chain joins TRBV5-1 and TRBJ1-1, with 7 bases identical to TRBD1. The CDR3 extends over 14 amino acids. The trim removed 2 bases at V and 4 bases at J, leaving 5 bases unmatched. Looked up from germline, CDR1 is SGHRS and CDR2 is YFSETQ. CDR3 sequence: CASSLGGLSTEAFF. In nucleotides, the CDR3 is TGCGCCAGCAGCTTAGGGGGCTTGAGCACTGAAGCTTTCTTT.

J is TRBJ2-4 and V is TRBV2, with D possibly being TRBD1 (5 bases). Germline V lookup: CDR1 SNHLY, CDR2 FYNNEI. CDR3 length: 15 residues. V shed 3 bases and J shed 0 bases, with 9 bases lying between them. As DNA, the CDR3 is TGTGCCAGCAGTGATTCAGGGCTAGCCAAAAACATTCAGTACTTC. Translation: CASSDSGLAKNIQYF.

This chain connects TRBV7-9 to TRBJ1-1; no clear D gene. V was pared by 6 bases and J by 1 base, with 9 bases between. Germline V lookup: CDR1 SEHNR, CDR2 FQNEAQ (reference sequence). The CDR3 consists of 13 residues. This chain's CDR3 is CASRGVGNTEAFF. The CDR3 DNA follows: TGTGCCAGCAGGGGCGTCGGGAACACTGAAGCTTTCTTT.

The rearrangement uses TRBV9 and TRBJ2-6; D unresolved. Germline CDR1 and CDR2: SGDLS and YYNGEE. Trimming cost V 1 base and J 2 bases, with 4 bases left between them. This CDR3 is 14 amino acids long. The CDR3 here is CASSVPTGANVLTF. As DNA, the CDR3 is TGTGCCAGCAGCGTACCTACTGGGGCCAACGTCCTGACTTTC.

This chain links TRBV12-5 with TRBJ1-1, with 9 positions matching TRBD1. The CDR3 has 17 residues. The junction had 11 bases not matched to a gene; V was cut back by 5 bases and J by 1 base. Germline lookup yields CDR1 LGHNT and CDR2 FRNRAP. CDR3 sequence: CASGPSPEQGANTEAFF. CDR3 nucleotide sequence: TGTGCTAGTGGTCCTTCGCCCGAACAGGGGGCGAACACTGAAGCTTTCTTT. Variable domain in full (rest from reference TRBV12-5 and TRBJ1-1): DARVTQTPRHKVTEMGQEVTMRCQPILGHNTVFWYRQTMMQGLELLAYFRNRAPLDDSGMPKDRFSAEMPDATLATLKIQPSEPRDSAVYFCASGPSPEQGANTEAFFGQGTRLTVV.

The chain links TRBV7-8 to TRBJ2-4; D is undetermined. V dropped 4 bases and J dropped 8 bases, with 6 bases sitting between them. CDR1 and CDR2 (germline): SGHVS, FQNEAQ. This CDR3 contains 11 residues. The CDR3 is CASSSSDIQYF. The CDR3 DNA is TGTGCCAGCAGCTCGTCGGACATTCAGTACTTC.

The genes are TRBV4-3 and TRBJ1-1, with TRBD1 as a possible D gene (5 bases). The CDR3 spans 16 residues. Trimming removed 0 bases from V and 0 bases from J, with 11 bases in between. CDR1 is LGHNA, CDR2 YSLEER, per germline. CDR3 nucleotide sequence: TGCGCCAGCAGCCAAGATCGAGCGGGGGTGAACACTGAAGCTTTCTTT. Residues: CASSQDRAGVNTEAFF.

V gene TRBV6-4 combines with J gene TRBJ2-5, with TRBD1 identical over 8 bases. The CDR3 loop spans 17 amino acids. V dropped 2 bases and J dropped 5; count of bases not matched to a gene: 13. The germline CDR1 and CDR2 sequences are MRHNA and SNTAGT. The CDR3 nucleotides are TGTGCCAGCAGTGACGAAGTGCCCAGGACAGGGATGGAGACCCAGTACTTC. This codes for CASSDEVPRTGMETQYF.

The chain links TRBV27 to TRBJ2-7; 8 nucleotides line up with TRBD1. Germline V lookup: CDR1 MNHEY, CDR2 SMNVEV (reference sequence). The ends lost 3 bases at V and 5 bases at J; junction bases unmatched: 6. The CDR3 totals 14 residues. Here the CDR3 reads CASSFQGAKNEQYF. CDR3 sequence (DNA): TGTGCCAGCAGTTTTCAGGGGGCAAAGAACGAGCAGTACTTC.

The chain has TRBV6-6 and TRBJ2-5, with TRBD2 as a possible D gene (6 bases). The end of the DNA aligns better with TRBJ2-7, so the J call may be wrong. Germline V gives CDR1 MNHNY, CDR2 SVGAGI (reference sequence). The CDR3 is 16 amino acids. CDR3 sequence: CASSPRGGTLGNEQYF. In DNA, the CDR3 is TGTGCCAGCAGTCCTAGGGGCGGGACCCTCGGGAACGAGCAGTACTTC.

The chain uses TRBV5-1 and TRBJ1-1; D not resolved. The germline V gene has CDR1 SGHRS and CDR2 YFSETQ. Trimming took off 0 bases at V and 1 base at J, with 10 bases between the two ends. This CDR3 spans 15 amino acids. The CDR3 loop is CASSLETGWNTEAFF. DNA of the CDR3: TGCGCCAGCAGCTTGGAAACGGGTTGGAACACTGAAGCTTTCTTT.

Here the CDR3 reads CASSLVGAMDQPQHF. As DNA, the CDR3 is TGTGCCAGCAGCTTGGTGGGGGCAATGGATCAGCCCCAGCATTTT. J is TRBJ1-5 and V is TRBV5-6; tentative D call: TRBD1 (6 bases). CDR3 length equals 15 residues. Germline V lookup: CDR1 SGHDT, CDR2 YYEEEE. V lost 0 bases to trimming and J lost 5 bases, with 12 bases between them.

This clone was recorded a few times. The rearrangement links TRBV7-8 to TRBJ2-7; D is unresolved. Germline CDR1 SGHVS, CDR2 FQNEAQ. The CDR3 length is 12 residues. Trimming left V 3 bases short and J 0 bases short, with 3 bases between. CDR3 sequence (DNA): TGTGCCAGCAGCTTTAACTCCTACGAGCAGTACTTC. Protein product: CASSFNSYEQYF. Drawing the rest from reference TRBV7-8 and TRBJ2-7, the complete variable domain is GAGVSQSPRYKVAKRGQDVALRCDPISGHVSLFWYQQALGQGPEFLTYFQNEAQLDKSGLPSDRFFAERPEGSVSTLKIQRTQQEDSAVYLCASSFNSYEQYFGPGTRLTVT.

The rearrangement joins TRBV11-1 to TRBJ1-1; the D gene is possibly TRBD1 (5 bases). The CDR3 consists of 16 residues. Germline V gene data show CDR1 as SGHAT and CDR2 as FQDESV (reference sequence). The V gene lost 5 bases and the J gene lost 5 bases, with 21 bases spanning the gap. CDR3 sequence (DNA): TGTGCCAGCAGCGAACAATATCAGGGATTGCGTACTGAAGCTTTCTTT. Its protein is CASSEQYQGLRTEAFF. Full variable domain (remainder filled in from reference TRBV11-1 and TRBJ1-1): EAEVAQSPRYKITEKSQAVAFWCDPISGHATLYWYRQILGQGPELLVQFQDESVVDDSQLPKDRFSAERLKGVDSTLKIQPAELGDSAMYLCASSEQYQGLRTEAFFGQGTRLTVV.

The V call is TRBV30, the J call TRBJ1-2; TRBD1 matches at 8 bases. This CDR3 has 11 residues. Germline V gives CDR1 GTSNPN, CDR2 SVGIG (reference sequence). After removal of 0 bases from V and 10 bases from J, the junction contained 1 base not matched to a gene. CDR3 amino acids: CAWSVTGDYTF. The CDR3 nucleotides are TGTGCCTGGAGTGTGACAGGGGACTACACCTTC.

V usage is TRBV27 and J usage is TRBJ1-1; TRBD1 is a possible D gene (5 bases). V dropped 2 bases and J dropped 5 bases, with 6 bases sitting between them. CDR1 MNHEY and CDR2 SMNVEV come from the germline V gene (reference sequence). The CDR3 is 12 amino acids. The CDR3 here is CASSLQGTEAFF. The CDR3 region has the DNA TGTGCCAGCAGTTTACAGGGTACTGAAGCTTTCTTT.

The rearrangement links TRBV5-1 to TRBJ2-7; TRBD1 is a possible D gene (6 bases). This CDR3 comprises 14 residues. V was pared by 0 bases and J by 3 bases, with 10 bases between. Germline CDR1 SGHRS, CDR2 YFSETQ. The CDR3 coding sequence is TGCGCCAGCAGCTTGGGGGACATTAACTACGAGCAGTACTTC. Translated, it gives CASSLGDINYEQYF.

The CDR3 region is CASVQGLDSYEQYF. The CDR3 nucleotides read TGTGCCAGCGTGCAGGGACTGGACTCCTACGAGCAGTACTTC. The chain joins TRBV9 to TRBJ2-7; possible D gene TRBD2, 6 bases. Germline CDR1 reads SGDLS; CDR2 reads YYNGEE. V was trimmed by 7 bases and J by 0 bases, leaving 14 bases between them. CDR3 length: 14 amino acids.

The chain recombines TRBV19 with TRBJ2-1, with D possibly matching TRBD1 (6 bases). The V gene's germline CDR1 is LNHDA and CDR2 SQIVND (reference sequence). V lost 3 bases, J lost 7 bases, and 10 bases lay in between. The CDR3 extends over 13 amino acids. CDR3 protein: CASSIGDTNEQFF. The CDR3 nucleotides read TGTGCCAGTAGTATCGGGGACACTAATGAGCAGTTCTTC.

CDR3 coding DNA: TGTGCCAGCAGCCACTCAACAGGGGGCGACTTGAGTGAGCAGTTCTTC. It translates to CASSHSTGGDLSEQFF. The V call is TRBV14, the J call TRBJ2-1; 9 nucleotides match TRBD1. Germline trimming cut 3 bases from V and 9 bases from J; bases unmatched to any gene: 12. Germline V gives CDR1 SGHDN, CDR2 FVKESK. The CDR3 totals 16 residues.

This CDR3 is CASSLMTSSSYNEQFF. DNA of the CDR3: TGTGCCAGCAGCCTCATGACTAGCTCGTCCTACAATGAGCAGTTCTTC. The rearrangement links TRBV14 to TRBJ2-1; TRBD2 matches at 7 bases. Germline lookup yields CDR1 SGHDN and CDR2 FVKESK. The CDR3 has 16 residues. V lost 4 bases and J lost 1; bases outside the gene matches: 7.

The chain has TRBV12-2 and TRBJ1-5. TRBV12-2 has pseudogene status. CDR3 size: 13 residues. CDR3 bases: TGTGCAAGTCGCTTAGATACCGAGCAGCCCCAGCATTTT. Protein product: CASRLDTEQPQHF.

The chain uses TRBV30 and TRBJ2-3, with 7 bases aligning to TRBD2. The junction had 13 bases not matched to a gene; V was cut back by 4 bases and J by 6 bases. This CDR3 region has 15 residues. CDR1 and CDR2 from the germline V gene are GTSNPN and SVGIG (reference sequence). The CDR3 reads CAWTSGGAGADTQYF. As DNA, the CDR3 is TGTGCCTGGACCTCGGGGGGAGCCGGTGCGGATACGCAGTATTTT.